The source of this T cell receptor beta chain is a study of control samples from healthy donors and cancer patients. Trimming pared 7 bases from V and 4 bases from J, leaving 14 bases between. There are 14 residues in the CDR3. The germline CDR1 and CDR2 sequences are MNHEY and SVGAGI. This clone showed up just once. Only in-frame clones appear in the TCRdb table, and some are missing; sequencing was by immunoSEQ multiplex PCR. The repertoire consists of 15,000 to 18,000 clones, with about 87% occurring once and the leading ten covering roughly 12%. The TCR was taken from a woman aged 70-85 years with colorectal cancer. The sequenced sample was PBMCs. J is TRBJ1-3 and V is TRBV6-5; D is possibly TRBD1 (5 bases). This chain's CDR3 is CASTEPGGGNTIYF. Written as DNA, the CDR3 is TGTGCCAGCACCGAGCCTGGGGGGGGAAACACCATATATTTT.